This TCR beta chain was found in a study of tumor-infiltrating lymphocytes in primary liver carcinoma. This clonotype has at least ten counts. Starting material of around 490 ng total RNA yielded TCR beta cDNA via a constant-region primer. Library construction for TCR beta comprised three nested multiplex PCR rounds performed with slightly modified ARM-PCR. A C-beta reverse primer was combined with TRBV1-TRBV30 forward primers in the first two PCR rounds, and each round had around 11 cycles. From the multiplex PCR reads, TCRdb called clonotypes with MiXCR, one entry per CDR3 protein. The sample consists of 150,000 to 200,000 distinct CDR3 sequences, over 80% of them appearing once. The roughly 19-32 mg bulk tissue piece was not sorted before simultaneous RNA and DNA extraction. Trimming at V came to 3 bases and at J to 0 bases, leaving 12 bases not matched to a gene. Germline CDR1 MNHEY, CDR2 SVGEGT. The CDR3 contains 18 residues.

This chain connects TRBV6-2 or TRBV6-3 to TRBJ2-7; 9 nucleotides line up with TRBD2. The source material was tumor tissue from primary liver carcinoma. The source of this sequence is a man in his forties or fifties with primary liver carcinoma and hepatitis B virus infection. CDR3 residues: CASSYNTRTSGYSYEQYF. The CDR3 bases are TGTGCCAGCAGTTATAATACCCGAACTAGCGGGTACTCCTACGAGCAGTACTTC.